Reported below is one T cell receptor (beta chain). Antigen specificity is unknown. Profiled with immunoSEQ multiplex PCR; TCRdb holds only in-frame clones, not every one. Here the sample spans roughly 46,000 clones, around 85% being singletons. Germline CDR1 and CDR2: SGDLS and YYNGEE. The V end was cut by 0 bases, the J end by 0 bases, with 13 bases between. The CDR3 totals 17 residues. The data were taken from a study of a mutant IDH1 vaccine in newly diagnosed glioma. Study summary: There were about 60% males and roughly 38% females among treated patients, whose mean age was about 40 years.

Study-wide points: Patients mounted vaccine-induced immune responses in almost 95% of cases.

As for time point: week 47, end of study. Each dose delivered 300 ug of mutant IDH1 20-mer peptide subcutaneously with imiquimod. Across weeks 1, 3, 5, 7, 11, 15, 19 and 23, patients received a vaccination each time, eight in all. The study enrolled donors with new WHO grade 3 or 4 IDH1-mutant, ATRX-lost astrocytomas. The specimen was PBMCs, collected from a glioma patient whose treatment included an IDH1 peptide vaccine. The sequence was obtained from a woman between 25 and 40 years old with glioma. Some clones in this sample may be carry-over from other donors' samples. The gene calls are TRBV9 and TRBJ1-3; no definite D call. The CDR3: CASSVGSLETSGNTIYF. CDR3 coding DNA: TGTGCCAGCAGCGTAGGGTCCCTGGAGACCTCTGGAAACACCATATATTTT.